This TCR beta chain derives from a study of CD8+ T cells in alopecia areata. This clone was seen a few times. TCRdb and the translated DNA give different amino acids at residue 12; the protein presented here is the one translated from the DNA. Each gene name is a mouse one. The CDR3 end is not reached by the read, which stops 3 residues before it; the germline J gene fills it in. RNA extraction was followed by reverse transcription into cDNA, which acted as the sequencing template. Some clones are missing from TCRdb's copy, which holds only in-frame ones; the method was immunoSEQ multiplex PCR. This sample comprises approximately 110,000 clones, none seen once only. Germline CDR1 is NSQYPW and CDR2 is LRSPGD (reference sequence). This CDR3 has 15 amino acids. The germline V and J ends were trimmed by 7 bases and 0 bases, with 10 bases remaining between them.

This TCR came from a C3H/HeJ mouse with alopecia areata. MHC haplotype: H2-k. The genes are TRBV1 and TRBJ1-6; no firm D call. TRBJ1-6 is treated as an ORF (open reading frame) with a function not yet certain. Sequencing input: lesional skin. The CDR3 sequence is CTCIPSYSYNSPLYF. Incomplete CDR3 DNA: TGCACCTGCATCCCCAGCTATTCCTATAATTCGCCC.